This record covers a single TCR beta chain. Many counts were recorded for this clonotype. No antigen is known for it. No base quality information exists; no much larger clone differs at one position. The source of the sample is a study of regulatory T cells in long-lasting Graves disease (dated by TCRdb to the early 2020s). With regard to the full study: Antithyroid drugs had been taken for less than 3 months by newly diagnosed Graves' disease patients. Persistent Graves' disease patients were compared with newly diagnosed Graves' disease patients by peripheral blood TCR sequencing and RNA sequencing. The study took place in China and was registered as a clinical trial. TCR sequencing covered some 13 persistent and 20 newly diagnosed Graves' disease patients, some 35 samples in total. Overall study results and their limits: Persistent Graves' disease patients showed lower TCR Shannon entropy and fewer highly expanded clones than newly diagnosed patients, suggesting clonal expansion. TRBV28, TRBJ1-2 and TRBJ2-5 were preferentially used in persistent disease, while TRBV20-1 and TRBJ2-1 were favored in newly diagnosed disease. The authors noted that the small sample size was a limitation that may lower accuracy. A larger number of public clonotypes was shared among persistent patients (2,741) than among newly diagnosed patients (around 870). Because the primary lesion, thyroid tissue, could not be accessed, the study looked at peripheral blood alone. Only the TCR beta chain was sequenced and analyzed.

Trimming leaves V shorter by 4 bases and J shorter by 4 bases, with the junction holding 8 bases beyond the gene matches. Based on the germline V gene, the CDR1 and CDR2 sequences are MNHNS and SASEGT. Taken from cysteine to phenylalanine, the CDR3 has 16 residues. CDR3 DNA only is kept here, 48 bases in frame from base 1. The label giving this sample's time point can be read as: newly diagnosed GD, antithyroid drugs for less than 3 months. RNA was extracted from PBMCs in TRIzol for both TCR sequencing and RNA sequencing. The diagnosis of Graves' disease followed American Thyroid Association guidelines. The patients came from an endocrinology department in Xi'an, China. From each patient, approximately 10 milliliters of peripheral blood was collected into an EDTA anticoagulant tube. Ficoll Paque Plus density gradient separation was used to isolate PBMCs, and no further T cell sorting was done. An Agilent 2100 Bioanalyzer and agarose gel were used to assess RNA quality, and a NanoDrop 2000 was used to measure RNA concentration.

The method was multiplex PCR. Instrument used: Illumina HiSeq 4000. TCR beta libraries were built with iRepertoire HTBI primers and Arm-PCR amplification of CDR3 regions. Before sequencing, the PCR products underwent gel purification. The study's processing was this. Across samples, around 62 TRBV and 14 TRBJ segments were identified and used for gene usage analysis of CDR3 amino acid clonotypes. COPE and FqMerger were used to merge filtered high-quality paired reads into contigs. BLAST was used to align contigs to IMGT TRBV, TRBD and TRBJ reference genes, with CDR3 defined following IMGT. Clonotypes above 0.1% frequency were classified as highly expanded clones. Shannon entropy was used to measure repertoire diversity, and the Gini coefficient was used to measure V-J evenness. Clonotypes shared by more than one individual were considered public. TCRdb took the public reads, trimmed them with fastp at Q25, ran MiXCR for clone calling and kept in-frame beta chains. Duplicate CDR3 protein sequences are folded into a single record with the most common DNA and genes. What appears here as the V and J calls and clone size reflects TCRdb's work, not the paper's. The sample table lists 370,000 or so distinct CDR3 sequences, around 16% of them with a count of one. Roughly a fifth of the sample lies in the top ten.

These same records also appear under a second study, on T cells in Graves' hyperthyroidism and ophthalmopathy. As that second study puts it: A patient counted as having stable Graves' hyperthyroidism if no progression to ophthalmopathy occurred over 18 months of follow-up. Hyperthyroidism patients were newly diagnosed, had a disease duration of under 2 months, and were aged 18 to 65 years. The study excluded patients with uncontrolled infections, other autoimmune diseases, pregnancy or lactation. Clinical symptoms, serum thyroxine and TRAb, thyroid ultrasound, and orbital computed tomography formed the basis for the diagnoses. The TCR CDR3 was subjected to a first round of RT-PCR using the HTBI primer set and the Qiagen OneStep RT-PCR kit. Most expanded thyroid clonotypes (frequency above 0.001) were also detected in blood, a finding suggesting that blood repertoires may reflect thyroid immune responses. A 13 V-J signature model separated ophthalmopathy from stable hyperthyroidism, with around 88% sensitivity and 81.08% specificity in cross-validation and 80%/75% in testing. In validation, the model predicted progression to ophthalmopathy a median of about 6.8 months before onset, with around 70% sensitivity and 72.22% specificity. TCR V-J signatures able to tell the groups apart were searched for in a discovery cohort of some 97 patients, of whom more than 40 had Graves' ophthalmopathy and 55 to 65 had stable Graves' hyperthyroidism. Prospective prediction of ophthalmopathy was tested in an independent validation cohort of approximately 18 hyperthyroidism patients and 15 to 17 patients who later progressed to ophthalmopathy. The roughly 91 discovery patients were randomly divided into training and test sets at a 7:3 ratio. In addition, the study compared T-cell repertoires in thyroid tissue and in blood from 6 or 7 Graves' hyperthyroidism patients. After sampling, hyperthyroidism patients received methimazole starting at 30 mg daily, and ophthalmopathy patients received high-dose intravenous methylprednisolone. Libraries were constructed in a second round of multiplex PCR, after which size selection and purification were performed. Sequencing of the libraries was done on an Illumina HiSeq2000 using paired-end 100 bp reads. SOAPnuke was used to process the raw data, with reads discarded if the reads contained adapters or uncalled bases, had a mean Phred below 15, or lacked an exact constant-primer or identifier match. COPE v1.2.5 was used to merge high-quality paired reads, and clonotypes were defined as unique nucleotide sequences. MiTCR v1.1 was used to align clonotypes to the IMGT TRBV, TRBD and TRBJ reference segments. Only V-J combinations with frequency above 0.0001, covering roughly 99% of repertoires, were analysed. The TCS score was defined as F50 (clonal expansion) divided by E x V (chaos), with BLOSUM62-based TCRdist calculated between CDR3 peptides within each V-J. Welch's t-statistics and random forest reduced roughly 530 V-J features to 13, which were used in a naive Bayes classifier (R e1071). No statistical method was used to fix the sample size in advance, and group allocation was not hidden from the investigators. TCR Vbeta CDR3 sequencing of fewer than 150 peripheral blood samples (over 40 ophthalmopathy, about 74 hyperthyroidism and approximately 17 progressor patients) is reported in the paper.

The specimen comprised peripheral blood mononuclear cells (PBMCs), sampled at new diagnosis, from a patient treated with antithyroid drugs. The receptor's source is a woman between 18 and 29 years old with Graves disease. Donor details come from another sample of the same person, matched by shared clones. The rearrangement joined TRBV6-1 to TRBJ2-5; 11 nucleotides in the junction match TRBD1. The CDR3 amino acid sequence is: CASSVGTGGSLETQYF. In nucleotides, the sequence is TGTGCCAGCAGTGTAGGGACAGGGGGTTCATTAGAGACCCAGTACTTC.